This T cell receptor beta chain appears in the sequencing data of a study of cytomegalovirus exposure and HLA in healthy donors (dated by TCRdb to about 2017). In terms of the full investigation: An earlier analysis of approximately 640 of the donors reported 276 Gb of sequence data and some 100 million unique TCR beta sequences from about 180 million T cells. An early release that covered about 600 HLA-typed donors contained around 330 gigabases of sequencing data and approximately 85 million unique TCR sequences. Among the roughly 410 genotyped donors, about 83% belonged to the genetic ancestry cluster associated with self-reported Caucasian donors. The aim of the study was to test whether cataloging public T cell receptors could identify signatures of past pathogen exposure. The study used immunosequencing to profile the T cell repertoires of 666 subjects and linked those repertoires to cytomegalovirus serostatus. A separate validation cohort of over a hundred different subjects was used in addition to the approximately 640-subject first cohort. The study combined high-throughput TCR immunosequencing, statistical association of individual TCRs with disease status, and machine learning to predict cytomegalovirus infection status. A later analysis re-examined previously published TCR beta repertoires from roughly 650 donors and added high-resolution HLA genotyping to investigate patterns of TCR occurrence. The later analysis used no new phenotypic data to find candidate immune exposures, relying instead on TCR beta sequences and their occurrence across donors. To decide whether each TCR beta V gene segment behaved as functional or pseudogenic, an earlier analysis of approximately 620 of the donors relied on high-throughput TCR beta sequencing. Alongside the repertoire data, information on donor age, sex, ethnicity and CMV serostatus was compiled. In a later genetic analysis, genome-wide SNP genotypes for about 60% of the 666 donors were used, and that subset was treated as a discovery cohort. All discovery cohort repertoires had been generated using a single sequencing platform. HLA typing covered class I and class II loci at four-digit resolution. The number of typed donors differed by locus: roughly 620-630 for A, B, C, DRB1 and DQB1; approximately 520 for DQA1; about 600 for DPA1; and roughly 470 for DPB1. About five DR-DQ haplotypes were treated as single units for association and clustering because of strong linkage in the cohort. Among about 390 genotyped donors of the cohort, an average of around 240,000 unique TCR beta nucleotide sequences were sequenced per donor, around 18% of them non-productive. The research as a whole found: In the study, 150 to 200 TCR beta chains were listed as associated with cytomegalovirus. The only immune exposure information available for the cohort was CMV serostatus. When HLA alleles, especially DR and DQ, strongly co-occurred, TCR associations were difficult to assign to individual alleles. A later analysis found that most CMV-associated TCR beta chains appeared HLA-restricted, with HLA associations seemingly driven largely by CMV exposure. The authors suggested that the approach could potentially be generalized to other disease states and immunological phenotypes. In a later analysis, several top co-occurrence clusters were reported to appear linked to parvovirus B19, influenza, CMV and Epstein-Barr virus. Linkage disequilibrium might explain the correlated functional status among segregating V segments, but an unknown experimental factor could not be ruled out. V-gene and J-gene trimming of TCR beta chains was associated with a missense DCLRE1C variant in a later genetic analysis, and the association was replicated in an independent cohort. Because counts were too low, about 17 rarely observed V segments, including chromosome 9 orphons, were excluded from the earlier analysis of around 590 of the donors. A later analysis associated about 16,000 TCR beta sequences with specific HLA alleles at a false discovery rate of 0.05. The presence/absence analyses assumed that sequencing depth was roughly uniform across donors, and that assumption may not be true. Some IMGT-functional V segments, including TRBV6-2 and TRBV6-3, could not be distinguished by the 87-base-pair reads and were therefore excluded. A further reported finding was that TCR beta sequences accurately predicted the HLA-A and HLA-B alleles for most subjects in the first cohort. In a later analysis, the rate of TCR association differed among HLA loci, with DRB1 alleles having the most associated TCRs and HLA-C alleles having the fewest. This cohort had only TCR beta chains sequenced, and the lack of alpha or paired-chain data limited which features could be detected. Because HLA typing was missing for some donors at each locus, association tests included only the typed subset. A group of highly shared sequence variants was considered likely to be a technical artifact of the sequencing pipeline. A later analysis found that HLA-associated TCR beta chains were more clonally expanded and had lower generation probabilities than equally common non-associated chains. According to a later genetic analysis, donors in an Asian-associated ancestry cluster had fewer N-insertions in productive TCRs than the approximately 630-donor mean. In both the original and validation cohorts, the classifier was reported to diagnose cytomegalovirus status with high specificity and sensitivity. In an earlier analysis of some 640 of the donors, most TCR beta V segments were observed in productive rearrangements about 87% or about 30% of the time, broadly matching IMGT annotations. Most TCR sequences were observed very rarely across donors, whereas some public TCRs were present in many individuals. A few of the identified cytomegalovirus-associated TCR beta chains were confirmed in vitro to be specific for cytomegalovirus antigens.

About this clone: The antigen this receptor binds is unknown. One base away there is no much larger clone; base qualities are not given.

The cohort consisted of approximately 670 healthy bone marrow donors. At the time of sampling, all cohort members were nominally healthy, though unrecorded immune exposures were likely present. The donor tested CMV seropositive, placing the donor among the roughly 300 seropositive members of the cohort. A peripheral blood sample was provided by each donor, and peripheral blood mononuclear cells were used for TCR beta sequencing. The Qiagen DNeasy Blood Extraction Kit was used to extract genomic DNA from the blood cell samples. Library generation was performed with the immunoSEQ multiplex PCR assay. For the multiplex PCR, a mixture combining 60 forward primers for TCR Vbeta segments and 13 reverse primers for TCR Jbeta segments was used. The CDR3 region of rearranged TCR beta genes was amplified from genomic DNA by a multiplex PCR assay. Amplified TCR beta libraries were sequenced as 87-base-pair reads on the Illumina HiSeq System. In the authors' own workflow: A later analysis counted tens of millions of unique TCR beta chains across the 666 repertoires, and roughly 9.9 million of these chains were shared by at least two donors. To remove PCR and sequencing errors, raw reads were error-corrected and collapsed into unique sequences using a nearest-neighbor algorithm that merged closely related sequences. To assign V, D and J gene segments, CDR3 sequences were aligned to IMGT reference sequences. Each retained sequence needed at least a six-nucleotide match to both a V gene segment and a J gene segment. Rearrangements were called productive when the CDR3 lacked stop codons and stayed in frame with V and J; all others were non-productive. Following IMGT convention, CDR3 was defined as the stretch from the second conserved V-encoded cysteine to the conserved J-encoded phenylalanine. In an earlier analysis of roughly 580 of the donors, sequences lacking an unambiguous match to a single V gene segment were excluded. An earlier analysis of fewer than 750 of the donors classified V segments as functional when productive rearrangements were above 56.7% and as segregating when the standard deviation between donors was above 5%. A statistical classification framework was built to diagnose cytomegalovirus status from the catalog of TCR beta chain sequences. V and J gene assignment, in a later analysis, came from comparing TCR nucleotide sequences with IMGT/GENE-DB human TR gene sequences. Using the TCRdist pipeline, a later analysis assigned CDR3 sequences along with most-parsimonious VDJ recombination scenarios. In a later analysis, each TCR beta chain was defined by its CDR3 amino acid sequence together with its V-gene family, and reads lacking a unique V-gene family were excluded. In a later analysis, 550 to 650 highly shared, low-generation-probability nucleotide sequences were removed to address suspected cross-contamination and a sequencing artifact. For each public chain, a later analysis derived a clonal expansion index from normalized ranks of inferred template counts within each repertoire. A later analysis computed generation probabilities with a VDJ recombination model fitted to out-of-frame rearrangements, and checked the results against IGoR. In a later analysis, TCR-TCR, TCR-HLA and TCR-CMV co-occurrence was scored with hypergeometric tests, and a repertoire-size bias correction was applied to TCR pairs. In a later analysis, false discovery rates were estimated by permuting HLA or CMV assignments 20 times. A later analysis grouped co-occurring TCRs with DBSCAN, adding TCRdist sequence similarity when clustering within HLA-allele-positive subsets. Co-occurrence clustering excluded repertoires with fewer than 30,000 or more than 120,000 public chains, plus five with anomalous nucleotide sharing. TCRdb re-hosts the immuneACCESS table, in-frame sequences only. Its copies lack some clones; in the studies checked, an unresolved V gene accounts for under half of them, and the cause for the rest is not known. V and J calls and clone size are copied from that table; D and trimming were computed from the DNA. In all, the sample holds approximately 85,000 clones, and 55% to 85% of those were seen once. Around 10% of the sample lies in the top ten.

The germline V gene gives CDR1 as SQVTM and CDR2 as ANQGSEA. The CDR3, cysteine through phenylalanine, is 11 amino acids long. Kept here is only the CDR3 DNA, which spans 33 bases and is read in frame from base 1. V is reduced by 4 bases and J by 4 bases, leaving a spacing of 7 bases between them. The chain uses TRBV29-1 and TRBJ1-1; a weak D assignment points to TRBD1 (6 bases agree). The TCR comes from a woman aged 35 to 49 in good health and CMV-seropositive. The specimen was PBMCs. This receptor has the CDR3 CSVGQVTEAFF. The sequence in DNA is TGCAGCGTTGGACAGGTCACTGAAGCTTTCTTT.